Listed here is a single T cell receptor beta chain. The entry originates in a study of shared clonotypes between healthy human individuals. Assay: immunoSEQ multiplex PCR; the TCRdb copy retains only in-frame clones and omits some. The sample holds some 2.1 million clones; around 93% are singletons and the top ten take more than 1.5%. Terminally differentiated effector memory CD45RA+ cells were left out of the naive CD8 fraction, which was CD45RO-negative and positively selected for CCR7. V was pared by 2 bases and J by 8 bases, with 17 bases between. CDR3 length: 15 residues. CDR1 is SGDLS and CDR2 is YYNGEE in the germline V gene.

Sequenced material: naive CD8+ T cells from PBMCs. The V and J genes are TRBV9 and TRBJ2-1; either TRBD1 or TRBD2 may supply D (5 bases each). This receptor was identified in a young man in good health. Some clones in this sample may be carry-over from other donors' samples. The CDR3 coding sequence is TGTGCCAGCAGCGTTTTGGGGACCCTAGGGGATGAGCAGTTCTTC. It is translated as CASSVLGTLGDEQFF.